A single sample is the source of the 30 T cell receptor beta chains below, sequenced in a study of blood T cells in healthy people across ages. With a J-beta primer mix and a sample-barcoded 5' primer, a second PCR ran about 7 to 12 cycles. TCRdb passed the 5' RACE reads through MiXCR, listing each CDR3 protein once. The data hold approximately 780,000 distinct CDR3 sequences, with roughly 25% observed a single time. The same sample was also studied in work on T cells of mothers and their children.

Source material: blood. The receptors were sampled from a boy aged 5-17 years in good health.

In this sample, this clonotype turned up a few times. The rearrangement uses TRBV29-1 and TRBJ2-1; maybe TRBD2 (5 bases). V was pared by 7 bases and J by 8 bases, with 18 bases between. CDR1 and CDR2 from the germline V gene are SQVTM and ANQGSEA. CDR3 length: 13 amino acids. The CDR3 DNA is TGCAGCGCCGTATTCAGAGGGTGGTATGAGCAGTTCTTC. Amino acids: CSAVFRGWYEQFF.

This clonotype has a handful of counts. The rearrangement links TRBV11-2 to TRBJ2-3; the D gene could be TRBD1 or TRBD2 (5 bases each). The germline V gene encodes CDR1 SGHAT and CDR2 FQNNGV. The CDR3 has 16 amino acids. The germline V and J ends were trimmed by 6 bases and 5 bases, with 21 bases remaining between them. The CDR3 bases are TGTGCCAGCAGGCCGATCCCGGGTGGGACGGGAGATACGCAGTATTTT. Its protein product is CASRPIPGGTGDTQYF.

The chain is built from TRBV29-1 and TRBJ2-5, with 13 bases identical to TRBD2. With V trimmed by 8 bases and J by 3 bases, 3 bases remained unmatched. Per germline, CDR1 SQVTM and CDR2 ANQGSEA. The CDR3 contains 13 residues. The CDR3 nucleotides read TGCAGCCGAGGACTAGCGGGGGAAGAGACCCAGTACTTC. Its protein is CSRGLAGEETQYF. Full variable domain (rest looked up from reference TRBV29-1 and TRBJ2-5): SAVISQKPSRDICQRGTSLTIQCQVDSQVTMMFWYRQQPGQSLTLIATANQGSEATYESGFVIDKFPISRPNLTFSTLTVSNMSPEDSSIYLCSRGLAGEETQYFGPGTRLLVL.

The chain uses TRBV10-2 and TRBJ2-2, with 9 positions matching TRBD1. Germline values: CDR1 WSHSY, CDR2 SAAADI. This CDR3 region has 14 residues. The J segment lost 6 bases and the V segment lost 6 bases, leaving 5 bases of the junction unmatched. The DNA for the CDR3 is TGCGCCAGCAGAAACAGGGGGCAGGCCGGGGAGCTGTTTTTT. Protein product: CASRNRGQAGELFF.

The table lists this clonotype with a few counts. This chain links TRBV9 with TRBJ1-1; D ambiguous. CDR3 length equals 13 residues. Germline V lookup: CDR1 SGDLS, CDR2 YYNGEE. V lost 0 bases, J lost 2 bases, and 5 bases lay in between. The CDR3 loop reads CASSVAGNTEAFF. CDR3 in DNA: TGTGCCAGCAGCGTAGCTGGCAACACTGAAGCTTTCTTT.

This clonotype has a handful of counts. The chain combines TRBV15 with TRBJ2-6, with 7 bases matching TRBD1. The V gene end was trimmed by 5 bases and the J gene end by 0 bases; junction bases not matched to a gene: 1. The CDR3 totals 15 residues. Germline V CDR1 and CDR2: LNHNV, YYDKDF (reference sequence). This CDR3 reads CATSDRVSGANVLTF. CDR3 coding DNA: TGTGCCACCAGCGACAGGGTCTCTGGGGCCAACGTCCTGACTTTC.

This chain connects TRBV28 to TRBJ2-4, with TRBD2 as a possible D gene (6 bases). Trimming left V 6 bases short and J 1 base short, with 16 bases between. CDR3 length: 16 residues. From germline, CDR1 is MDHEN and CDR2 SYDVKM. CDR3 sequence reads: CASSPPGDSAKNIQYF. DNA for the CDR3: TGTGCCAGCAGCCCTCCTGGGGACTCGGCCAAAAACATTCAGTACTTC. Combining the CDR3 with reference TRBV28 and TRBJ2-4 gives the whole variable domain DVKVTQSSRYLVKRTGEKVFLECVQDMDHENMFWYRQDPGLGLRLIYFSYDVKMKEKGDIPEGYSVSREKKERFSLILESASTNQTSMYLCASSPPGDSAKNIQYFGAGTRLSVL.

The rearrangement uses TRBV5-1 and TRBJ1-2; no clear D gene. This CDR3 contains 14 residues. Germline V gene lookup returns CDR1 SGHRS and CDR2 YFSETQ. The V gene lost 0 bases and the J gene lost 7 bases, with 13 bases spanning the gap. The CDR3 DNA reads TGCGCCAGCAGCTTGGATCGGGGATGGGGTGGCTACACCTTC. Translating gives CASSLDRGWGGYTF.

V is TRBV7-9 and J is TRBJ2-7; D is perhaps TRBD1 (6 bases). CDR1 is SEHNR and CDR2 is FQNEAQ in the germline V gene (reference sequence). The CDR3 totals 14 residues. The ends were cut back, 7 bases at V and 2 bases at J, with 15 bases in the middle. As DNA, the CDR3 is TGTGCCAGCACTCAATTACAGGGCCCCTACGAGCAGTACTTC. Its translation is CASTQLQGPYEQYF.

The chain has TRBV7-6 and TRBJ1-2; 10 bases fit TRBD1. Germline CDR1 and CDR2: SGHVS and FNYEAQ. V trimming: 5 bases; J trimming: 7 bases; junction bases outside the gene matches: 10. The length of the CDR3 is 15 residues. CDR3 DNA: TGTGCCAGCAGCCTCGACGCCGGGGACAGGGGTGGCTACACCTTC. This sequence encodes CASSLDAGDRGGYTF.

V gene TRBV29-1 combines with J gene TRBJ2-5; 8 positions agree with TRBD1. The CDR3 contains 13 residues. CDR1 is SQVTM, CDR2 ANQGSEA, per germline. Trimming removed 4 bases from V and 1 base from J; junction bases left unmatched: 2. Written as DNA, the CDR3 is TGCAGCGTTGCCGGACAGGGCCAAGAGACCCAGTACTTC. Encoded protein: CSVAGQGQETQYF.

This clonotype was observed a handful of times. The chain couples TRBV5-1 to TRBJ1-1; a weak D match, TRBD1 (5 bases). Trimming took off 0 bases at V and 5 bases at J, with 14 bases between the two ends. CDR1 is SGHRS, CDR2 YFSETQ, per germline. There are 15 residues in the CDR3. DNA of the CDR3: TGCGCCAGCAGCTTGGGGCCCCAGGGTGGGACTGAAGCTTTCTTT. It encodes CASSLGPQGGTEAFF.

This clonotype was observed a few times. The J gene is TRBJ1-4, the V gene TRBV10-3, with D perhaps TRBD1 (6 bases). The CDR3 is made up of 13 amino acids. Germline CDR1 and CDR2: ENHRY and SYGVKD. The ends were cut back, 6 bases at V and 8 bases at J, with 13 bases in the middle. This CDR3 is CAISLQGGEKLFF. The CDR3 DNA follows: TGTGCCATCAGCCTACAGGGTGGAGAAAAACTGTTTTTT.

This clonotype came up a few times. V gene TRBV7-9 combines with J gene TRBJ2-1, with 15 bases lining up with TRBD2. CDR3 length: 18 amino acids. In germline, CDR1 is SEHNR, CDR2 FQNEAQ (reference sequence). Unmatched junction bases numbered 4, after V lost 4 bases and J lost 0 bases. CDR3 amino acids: CASSSGLAGGPSYNEQFF. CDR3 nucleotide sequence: TGTGCCAGCAGCTCGGGACTAGCGGGGGGCCCCTCCTACAATGAGCAGTTCTTC.

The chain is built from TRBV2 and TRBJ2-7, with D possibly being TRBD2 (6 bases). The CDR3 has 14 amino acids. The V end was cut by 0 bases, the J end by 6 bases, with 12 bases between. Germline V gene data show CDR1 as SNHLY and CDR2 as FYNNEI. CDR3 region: CASSEARGRSEQYF. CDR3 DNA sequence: TGTGCCAGCAGTGAAGCGCGGGGCAGGTCCGAGCAGTACTTC.

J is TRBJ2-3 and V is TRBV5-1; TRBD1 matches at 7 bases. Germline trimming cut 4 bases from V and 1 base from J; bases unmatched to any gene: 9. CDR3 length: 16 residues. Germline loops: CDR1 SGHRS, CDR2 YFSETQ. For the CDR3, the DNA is TGCGCCAGCAGCCCCCCCGGGACAGAAGGCACAGATACGCAGTATTTT. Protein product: CASSPPGTEGTDTQYF.

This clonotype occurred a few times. This chain's CDR3 is CASSQDEGQGVTNEKLFF. Written as DNA, the CDR3 is TGCGCCAGCAGCCAAGATGAAGGACAGGGGGTAACTAATGAAAAACTGTTTTTT. V and J are TRBV4-1 and TRBJ1-4; TRBD1 matches 10 bases. The CDR3 is made up of 18 amino acids. Per germline, CDR1 MGHRA and CDR2 YSYEKL. J gave up 1 base and V 0 bases, and 5 bases lay outside the gene matches.

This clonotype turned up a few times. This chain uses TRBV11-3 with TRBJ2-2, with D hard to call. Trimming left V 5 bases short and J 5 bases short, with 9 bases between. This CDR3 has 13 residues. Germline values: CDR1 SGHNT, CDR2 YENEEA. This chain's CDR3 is CASSLNPTGELFF. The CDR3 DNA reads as TGTGCCAGCAGCCTAAACCCTACCGGGGAGCTGTTTTTT.

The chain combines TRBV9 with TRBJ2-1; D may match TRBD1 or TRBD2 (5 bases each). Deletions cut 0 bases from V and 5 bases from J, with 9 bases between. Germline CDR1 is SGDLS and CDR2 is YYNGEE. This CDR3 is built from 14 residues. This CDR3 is CASSVEGRHNEQFF. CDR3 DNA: TGTGCCAGCAGCGTAGAGGGACGCCACAATGAGCAGTTCTTC.

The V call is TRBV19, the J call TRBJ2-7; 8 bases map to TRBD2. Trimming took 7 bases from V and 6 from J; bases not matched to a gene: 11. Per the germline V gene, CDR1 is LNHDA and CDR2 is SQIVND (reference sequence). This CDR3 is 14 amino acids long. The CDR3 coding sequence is TGTGCCAGTAAATACGGCGGGGGGCCGGGCGAGCAGTACTTC. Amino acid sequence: CASKYGGGPGEQYF.

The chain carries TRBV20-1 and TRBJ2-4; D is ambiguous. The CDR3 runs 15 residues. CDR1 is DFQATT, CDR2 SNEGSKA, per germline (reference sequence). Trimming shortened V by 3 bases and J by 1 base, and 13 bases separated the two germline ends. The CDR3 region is CSASRVTPAKNIQYF. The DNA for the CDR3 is TGCAGTGCTAGTCGGGTAACGCCGGCCAAAAACATTCAGTACTTC.

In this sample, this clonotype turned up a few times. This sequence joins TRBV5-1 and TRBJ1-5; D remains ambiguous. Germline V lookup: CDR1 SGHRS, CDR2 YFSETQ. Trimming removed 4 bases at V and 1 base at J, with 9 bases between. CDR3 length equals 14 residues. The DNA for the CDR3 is TGCGCCAGCAGCGAGGGAACAAGCAATCAGCCCCAGCATTTT. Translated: CASSEGTSNQPQHF.

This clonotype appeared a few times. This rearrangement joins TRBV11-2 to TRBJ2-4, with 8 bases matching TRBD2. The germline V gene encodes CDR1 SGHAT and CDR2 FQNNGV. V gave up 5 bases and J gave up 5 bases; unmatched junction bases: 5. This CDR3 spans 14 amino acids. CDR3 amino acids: CASSELADQNIQYF. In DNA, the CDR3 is TGTGCCAGCAGCGAACTAGCGGACCAAAACATTCAGTACTTC.

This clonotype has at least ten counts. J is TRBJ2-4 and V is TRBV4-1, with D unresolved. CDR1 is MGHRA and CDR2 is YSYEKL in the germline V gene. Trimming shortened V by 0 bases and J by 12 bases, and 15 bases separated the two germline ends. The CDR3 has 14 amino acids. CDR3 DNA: TGCGCCAGCAGCCAAGATAATGGCCTTTACAATCAGTACTTC. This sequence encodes CASSQDNGLYNQYF.

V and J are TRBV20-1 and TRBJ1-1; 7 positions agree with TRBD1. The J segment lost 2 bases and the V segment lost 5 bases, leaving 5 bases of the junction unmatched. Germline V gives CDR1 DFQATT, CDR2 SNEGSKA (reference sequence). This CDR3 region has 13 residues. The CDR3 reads CSADRVQNTEAFF. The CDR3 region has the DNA TGCAGTGCTGACAGGGTCCAAAACACTGAAGCTTTCTTT.

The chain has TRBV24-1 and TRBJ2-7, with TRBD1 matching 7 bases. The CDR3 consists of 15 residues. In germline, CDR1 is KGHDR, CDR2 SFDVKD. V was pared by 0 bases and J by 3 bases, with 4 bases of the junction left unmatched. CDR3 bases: TGTGCCACCAGTGATTTGGCAGGGGGATTCTACGAGCAGTACTTC. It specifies CATSDLAGGFYEQYF.

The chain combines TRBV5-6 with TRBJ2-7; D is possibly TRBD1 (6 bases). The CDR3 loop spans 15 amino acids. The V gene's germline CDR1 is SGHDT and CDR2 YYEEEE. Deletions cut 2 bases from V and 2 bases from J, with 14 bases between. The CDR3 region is CASSFIRDTAYEQYF. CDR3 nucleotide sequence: TGTGCCAGCAGCTTCATCCGGGACACCGCCTACGAGCAGTACTTC.

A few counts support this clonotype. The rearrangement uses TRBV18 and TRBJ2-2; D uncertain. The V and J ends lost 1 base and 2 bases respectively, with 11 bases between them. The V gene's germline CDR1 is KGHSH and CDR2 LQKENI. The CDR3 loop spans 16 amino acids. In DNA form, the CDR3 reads TGTGCCAGCTCACCACGATCAGTCCTCAACACCGGGGAGCTGTTTTTT. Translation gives CASSPRSVLNTGELFF.

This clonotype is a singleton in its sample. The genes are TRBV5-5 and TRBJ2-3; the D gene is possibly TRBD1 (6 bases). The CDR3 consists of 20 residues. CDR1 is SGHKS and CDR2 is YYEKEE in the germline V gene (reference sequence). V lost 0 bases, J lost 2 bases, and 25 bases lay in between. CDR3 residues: CASSLGVGKLLGAYTDTQYF. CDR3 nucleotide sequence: TGTGCCAGCAGCTTGGGGGTGGGGAAGCTACTGGGGGCCTACACAGATACGCAGTATTTT. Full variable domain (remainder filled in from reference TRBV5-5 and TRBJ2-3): DAGVTQSPTHLIKTRGQQVTLRCSPISGHKSVSWYQQVLGQGPQFIFQYYEKEERGRGNFPDRFSARQFPNYSSELNVNALLLGDSALYLCASSLGVGKLLGAYTDTQYFGPGTRLTVL.

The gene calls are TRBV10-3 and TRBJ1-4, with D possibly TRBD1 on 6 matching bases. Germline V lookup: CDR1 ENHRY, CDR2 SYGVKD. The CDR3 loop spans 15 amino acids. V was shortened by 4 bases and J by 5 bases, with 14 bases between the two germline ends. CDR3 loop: CAISATGERNEKLFF. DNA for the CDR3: TGTGCCATCAGTGCGACAGGTGAAAGAAATGAAAAACTGTTTTTT.